This TCR beta chain is drawn from a study of blood T cells in healthy people across ages. A sample-barcoded 5' primer and a J-beta primer mix were used in a second PCR of about 6 to 12 cycles. Each TCR beta cDNA got a 12-nucleotide random molecular identifier. TCRdb fed the 5' RACE reads into MiXCR, producing one record per CDR3 protein. The sample consists of 980,000 or so distinct CDR3 sequences, about 44% of them appearing once. V was trimmed by 2 bases and J by 1 base, leaving 16 bases between them. The CDR3 is 17 amino acids. The germline V gene encodes CDR1 MRHNA and CDR2 SNTAGT. Findings of the study overall: Among T cells, TCR beta diversity per million cells dropped roughly linearly as age rose. No conclusive comparison of naive versus antigen-experienced cells was possible with unsorted PBMCs.

A word on this clonotype: Its antigen is not known.

A minimum of 6.5 million PBMCs was isolated per sample. The clonotype was recovered from a man aged 30 to 45 in good health. The rearrangement links TRBV6-4 to TRBJ2-3; tentatively, D is TRBD2 (6 bases). Source material: blood. The CDR3 DNA is TGTGCCAGCAGTGACCCCTATAGACTAGGAGGCACAGATACGCAGTATTTT. Its protein product is CASSDPYRLGGTDTQYF.